Listed here are 20 T cell receptor beta chains from one sample, sequenced in a study of CD8 T cells in Susac syndrome. Reverse transcription used about 0.5 to 1 ug RNA and random hexamers. TCRdb used MiXCR to reprocess the immunoSEQ multiplex PCR reads, holding one entry per CDR3 protein. The sample contains about 190,000 distinct CDR3 sequences, nearly 97% of which appear only once. Sequencing was carried out using CD4+ T cells from PBMCs. All receptors derive from a human donor with Susac syndrome.

The chain recombines TRBV2 with TRBJ2-2; perhaps TRBD2 as D (5 bases). The CDR3 contains 17 residues. V was pared by 6 bases and J by 5 bases, with 22 bases between. Germline loops: CDR1 SNHLY, CDR2 FYNNEI. Here the CDR3 reads CASSRTQTNSLTGELFF. CDR3 sequence (DNA): TGTGCCAGCAGCCGGACTCAAACTAACTCACTGACCGGGGAGCTGTTTTTT.

The V and J genes are TRBV20-1 and TRBJ1-5; 9 bases align to TRBD1. Germline lookup yields CDR1 DFQATT and CDR2 SNEGSKA (reference sequence). V gave up 0 bases and J gave up 6 bases; unmatched junction bases: 12. The length of the CDR3 is 17 residues. The CDR3 is CSARDLGQGQSSQPQHF. For the CDR3, the DNA is TGCAGTGCTAGAGATTTAGGACAGGGGCAGAGTAGTCAGCCCCAGCATTTT.

This sequence joins TRBV27 and TRBJ1-6; 8 bases match TRBD1. V was clipped by 5 bases and J by 12 bases; unmatched bases: 12. Germline-derived CDR1 and CDR2 are MNHEY and SMNVEV (reference sequence). CDR3 size: 15 residues. The CDR3 loop reads CASSREGQGSRPLHF. For the CDR3, the DNA is TGTGCCAGCAGTCGGGAAGGACAGGGAAGCAGACCCCTCCACTTT.

The chain couples TRBV4-2 to TRBJ1-2; D may be TRBD1 (6 bases). V lost 4 bases and J lost 4, with 13 bases in between. This CDR3 comprises 14 residues. The germline gives CDR1 LGHNA, CDR2 YNFKEQ. CDR3: CASSPPGQSYGYTF. As DNA, the CDR3 is TGTGCCAGCAGCCCACCGGGACAAAGCTATGGCTACACCTTC.

The chain joins TRBV4-3 to TRBJ2-6; D gene uncertain. The CDR3 has 16 amino acids. The V end lost 0 bases, the J end lost 0 bases, and 6 bases lay between the germline ends. The V gene's germline CDR1 is LGHNA and CDR2 YSLEER. The DNA for the CDR3 is TGCGCCAGCAGCCAAGACCTTCACTCTGGGGCCAACGTCCTGACTTTC. Amino acid sequence: CASSQDLHSGANVLTF.

The chain joins TRBV18 to TRBJ2-1, with D possibly TRBD2 on 5 matching bases. This CDR3 comprises 14 residues. Germline lookup yields CDR1 KGHSH and CDR2 LQKENI. V lost 3 bases and J lost 8, with 14 bases in between. As DNA, the CDR3 is TGTGCCAGCTCACCCGGCTTCATCGGGGATGAGCAGTTCTTC. It is translated as CASSPGFIGDEQFF.

This clonotype was observed a single time. V is TRBV19 and J is TRBJ1-5; D unclear. The V gene's germline CDR1 is LNHDA and CDR2 SQIVND (reference sequence). V was pared by 5 bases and J by 9 bases, with 11 bases between. The CDR3 runs 12 residues. CDR3 nucleotide sequence: TGTGCCAGTAGTCCTCGCGATAGGCCCCAGCATTTT. Protein product: CASSPRDRPQHF.

The chain employs TRBV27 and TRBJ2-3; tentative D call: TRBD2 (7 bases). This CDR3 region has 15 residues. The germline V gene encodes CDR1 MNHEY and CDR2 SMNVEV (reference sequence). The ends were cut back, 5 bases at V and 0 bases at J, with 12 bases in the middle. The CDR3: CASSPRGASTDTQYF. The CDR3 coding sequence is TGTGCCAGCAGTCCCCGGGGGGCAAGCACAGATACGCAGTATTTT.

The chain couples TRBV24-1 to TRBJ1-5; D unresolved. The CDR3 is 14 residues long. V was clipped by 5 bases and J by 4 bases, with 11 bases between them. Germline assignment: CDR1 KGHDR and CDR2 SFDVKD. CDR3 DNA: TGTGCCACCAGTGTGGGGATCTGGAATCAGCCCCAGCATTTT. Protein: CATSVGIWNQPQHF.

The chain links TRBV30 to TRBJ2-7; TRBD1 agrees at 9 bases. CDR3 length equals 15 residues. With 3 bases clipped from V and 5 bases from J, the junction kept 11 bases outside the gene matches. CDR1 and CDR2 from the germline V gene are GTSNPN and SVGIG (reference sequence). CDR3 amino acids: CAWSVLGTGIDEQYF. The CDR3 nucleotides read TGTGCCTGGAGCGTTCTTGGGACAGGGATTGACGAGCAGTACTTC.

The chain joins TRBV30 to TRBJ2-3, with 7 bases aligning to TRBD2. CDR3 length: 13 amino acids. Germline loops: CDR1 GTSNPN, CDR2 SVGIG (reference sequence). Trimming at V came to 4 bases and at J to 4 bases, leaving 5 bases not matched to a gene. CDR3 sequence: CAWKRGFADTQYF. DNA of the CDR3: TGTGCCTGGAAGCGGGGCTTTGCAGATACGCAGTATTTT.

The chain uses TRBV20-1 and TRBJ2-5; 10 positions agree with TRBD2. V was pared by 0 bases and J by 5 bases, with 6 bases of the junction left unmatched. Germline CDR1 reads DFQATT; CDR2 reads SNEGSKA (reference sequence). The CDR3 covers 15 residues. CDR3 amino acids: CSARDPSGGSETQYF. CDR3 nucleotides: TGCAGTGCTAGAGATCCTAGCGGGGGTTCGGAGACCCAGTACTTC.

The chain uses TRBV7-9 and TRBJ1-2; D unresolved. From germline, CDR1 is SEHNR and CDR2 FQNEAQ (reference sequence). V was clipped by 7 bases and J by 5 bases, with 11 bases between them. This CDR3 is built from 12 residues. CDR3 sequence reads: CASTTEGYGYTF. The CDR3 DNA follows: TGTGCCAGCACCACCGAGGGATATGGCTACACCTTC.

This clonotype was seen only once. CDR3 loop: CASSLDSSAIQYF. CDR3 in DNA: TGTGCCAGCAGCTTGGACAGCTCCGCCATTCAGTACTTC. The J gene is TRBJ2-4, the V gene TRBV7-2, with D tentatively TRBD1 (6 bases). Trimming took 3 bases from V and 9 from J, leaving 12 bases between them. This CDR3 is 13 amino acids long. Germline-derived CDR1 and CDR2 are SGHTA and FQGNSA.

The rearrangement uses TRBV5-4 and TRBJ1-2; 7 bases match TRBD1. This CDR3 comprises 13 residues. V lost 4 bases and J lost 4; bases outside the gene matches: 4. Germline V CDR1 and CDR2: SGHNT, YYREEE (reference sequence). CDR3 DNA sequence: TGTGCCAGCAGCACCGGACAGGCCTATGGCTACACCTTC. This codes for CASSTGQAYGYTF.

J is TRBJ1-1 and V is TRBV20-1; a possible D gene is TRBD1 (6 bases). V was clipped by 5 bases and J by 1 base, with 17 bases between them. Germline CDR1 is DFQATT and CDR2 is SNEGSKA (reference sequence). There are 15 residues in the CDR3. CDR3 DNA: TGCAGTGCTTATTTTCCCCTAGGGGGGAACACTGAAGCTTTCTTT. Residues: CSAYFPLGGNTEAFF.

About this clonotype itself: A read error may account for a junction end that differs from germline. The chain is built from TRBV5-4 and TRBJ1-1; D is undetermined. The CDR3 extends over 13 amino acids. Germline values: CDR1 SGHNT, CDR2 YYREEE (reference sequence). The CDR3 loop reads CASSLKYDTEVFF. The CDR3 nucleotides are TGTGCCAGCAGCTTAAAGTACGACACTGAAGTTTTCTTT.

Worth noting for this clonotype: At one end, the junction sequence differs from germline, possibly due to a read error. CDR3 nucleotide sequence: TGTGCCAGCAGCTGGGGCGCGACTAACGAAAAACTGTTTTTT. Protein product: CASSWGATNEKLFF. The V gene is TRBV7-9, the J gene TRBJ1-4; D might be TRBD1 (5 bases). Per germline, CDR1 SEHNR and CDR2 FQNEAQ (reference sequence). The CDR3 has 14 residues.

The chain recombines TRBV20-1 with TRBJ1-1, with D possibly matching TRBD1 (5 bases). This CDR3 spans 15 amino acids. The germline CDR1 and CDR2 sequences are DFQATT and SNEGSKA (reference sequence). The V and J ends lost 0 bases and 4 bases respectively, with 15 bases between them. The CDR3 is CSAREGIGGSTEAFF. CDR3 in DNA: TGCAGTGCTAGAGAGGGAATCGGGGGGAGCACTGAAGCTTTCTTT.

This clonotype was picked up one time. The chain uses TRBV3-1 and TRBJ1-2; TRBD1 matches 10 bases. J gave up 8 bases and V 4 bases, and 10 bases lay outside the gene matches. Germline V gives CDR1 LGHDT, CDR2 YNNKEL (reference sequence). The CDR3 extends over 15 amino acids. CDR3 nucleotides: TGTGCCAGCAGCCCTACCGGGACAGGGGTTGGAGGCTACACCTTC. Its protein is CASSPTGTGVGGYTF.